This T cell receptor beta chain was found in a study of T cell responses to AZD1222 COVID-19 vaccine. Study findings and constraints: Compared with day 0, the breadth and depth of the Spike-specific TCR repertoire rose significantly after two doses of AZD1222. Repertoire sampling was restricted to post-peak T cell response timepoints. Donor demographics were predominantly white British with a female majority; clonal diversity may be underestimated.

Produced via immunoSEQ multiplex PCR; TCRdb's table is partial and in-frame only. The sample holds over 120,000 clones, more than 85% seen once. As concerns this clone: Its antigen is unidentified.

The CDR3 runs 15 residues. Per the germline V gene, CDR1 is SGHRS and CDR2 is YFSETQ. V was clipped by 7 bases and J by 1 base; unmatched bases: 9. The specimen was peripheral blood, collected after recovery from COVID-19. The clonotype originates from an adult who had recovered from COVID-19. V usage is TRBV5-1 and J usage is TRBJ2-5; TRBD2 aligns across 8 bases. The CDR3 spells CASSSSGGIQETQYF. CDR3 DNA sequence: TGCGCCAGCTCCTCATCGGGGGGGATCCAAGAGACCCAGTACTTC.